Given below is one T cell receptor beta chain in context. The V end lost 6 bases, the J end lost 1 base, and 7 bases lay between the germline ends. CDR1 and CDR2 from the germline V gene are SQVTM and ANQGSEA. The CDR3 has 12 residues. These data belong to a study of CD8+ T cells in alopecia areata. Extracted from the samples, RNA was reverse transcribed into cDNA to serve as the sequencing template. TCRdb keeps only in-frame clones here, not all; method: immunoSEQ multiplex PCR. The data contain approximately 100,000 clones, 40% to 45% of them singletons. This clonotype was obtained from a human donor with alopecia areata. This chain joins TRBV29-1 and TRBJ1-5; the D is unclear. The sequenced sample was CD4+ T cells sorted from blood. The CDR3 loop is CSVRTSNQPQHF. CDR3 coding DNA: TGCAGCGTAAGGACGAGCAATCAGCCCCAGCATTTT.